This TCR beta chain was profiled in a study of cytomegalovirus exposure and HLA in healthy donors. Overall study context: Inside one of the first data releases sat around 80 million unique TCRs taken from HLA-typed donors.

Concerning this clone: Its antigen is unidentified.

J gave up 4 bases and V 5 bases, and 14 bases lay outside the gene matches. The CDR3 totals 17 residues. CDR1 SEHNR and CDR2 FQNEAQ come from the germline V gene (reference sequence). PCR used 60 Vbeta primers and 13 Jbeta primers. In the original workflow: It was a later analysis that counted around 85 million unique TCR beta chains, of which 8.5 million to 12 million were shared. Assay used: immunoSEQ multiplex PCR; TCRdb lists only in-frame clones, some missing. V and J calls plus clone size are reproduced from that table; the DNA served to infer D and trimming. The repertoire holds 250,000 to 300,000 clones, with about 90% as singletons. Findings and caveats of the study: Excluded: some indistinguishable V segments such as TRBV6-2 and TRBV6-3. Researchers catalogued approximately 160 TCR beta chains as cytomegalovirus-associated.

This TCR was sampled from a girl aged 2-9 years in good health and CMV-seronegative. V and J are TRBV7-9 and TRBJ2-3; 8 positions match TRBD2. Sequencing input: PBMCs. The CDR3 DNA is TGTGCCAGCAGCCCCCTTGGTACGGGGGGGGCCTCAGATACGCAGTATTTT. This sequence encodes CASSPLGTGGASDTQYF.